This T cell receptor (beta chain) was sequenced in a study of cytomegalovirus exposure and HLA in healthy donors. The protocol was immunoSEQ multiplex PCR, while the TCRdb copy is restricted to in-frame clones and leaves out a portion. The sample has about 180,000 clones; around nine tenths are singletons. Trimming stripped 4 bases from V and 1 base from J, with 12 bases between. The CDR3 totals 14 residues. Per germline, CDR1 SQVTM and CDR2 ANQGSEA. This sequence was found in a woman in her twenties or thirties in good health and CMV-seronegative. This sequence joins TRBV29-1 and TRBJ2-3, with D possibly being TRBD1 (5 bases). The sequencing sample was made of PBMCs. The CDR3 loop reads CSVAAQGGTDTQYF. The CDR3 DNA reads as TGCAGCGTTGCTGCCCAGGGCGGCACAGATACGCAGTATTTT.